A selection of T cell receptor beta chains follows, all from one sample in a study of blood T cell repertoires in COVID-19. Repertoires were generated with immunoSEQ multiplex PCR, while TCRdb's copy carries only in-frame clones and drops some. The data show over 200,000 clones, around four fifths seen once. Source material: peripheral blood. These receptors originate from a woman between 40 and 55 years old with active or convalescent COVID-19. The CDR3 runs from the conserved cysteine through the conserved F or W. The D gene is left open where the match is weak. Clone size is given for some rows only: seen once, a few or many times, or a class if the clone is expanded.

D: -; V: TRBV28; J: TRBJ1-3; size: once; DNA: TGTGCCAGCAGTTATGGGAGCTCTGGAAACACCATATATTTT; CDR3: CASSYGSSGNTIYF
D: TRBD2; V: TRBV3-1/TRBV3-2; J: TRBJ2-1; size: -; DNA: TGTGCCAGCAGCCAAGATCGGACGACTAGCGGTGAGCAGTTCTTC; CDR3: CASSQDRTTSGEQFF
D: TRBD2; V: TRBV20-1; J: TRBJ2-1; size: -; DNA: TGCAGTGCTAGTGAAGCCGGACTAGCGGGGTACAATGAGCAGTTCTTC; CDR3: CSASEAGLAGYNEQFF
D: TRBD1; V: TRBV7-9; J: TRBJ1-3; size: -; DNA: TGTGCCAGCAGCTTAGCGACAGGGCCCCGCTCTGGAAACACCATATATTTT; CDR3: CASSLATGPRSGNTIYF
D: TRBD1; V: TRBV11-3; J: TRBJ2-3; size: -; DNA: TGTGCCAGCAGCTTTCTTACAGGGGACGACACAGCACGCACAGATACGCAGTATTTT; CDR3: CASSFLTGDDTARTDTQYF
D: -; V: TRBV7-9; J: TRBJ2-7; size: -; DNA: TGTGCCAGCAGCTCCACAGTTGGGTCCTACGAGCAGTACTTC; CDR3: CASSSTVGSYEQYF
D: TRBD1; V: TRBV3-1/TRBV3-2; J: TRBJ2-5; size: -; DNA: TGTGCCAGCAGACTCGGGACAGGGGGCTTGGAGACCCAGTACTTC; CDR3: CASRLGTGGLETQYF
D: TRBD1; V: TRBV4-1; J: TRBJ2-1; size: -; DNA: TGCGCCAGCAGCCAAGATGGACAGGGGTTGCGGGCTGAGCAGTTCTTC; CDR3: CASSQDGQGLRAEQFF
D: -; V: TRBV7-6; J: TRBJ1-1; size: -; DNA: TGTGCCAGCAGCTTAAGGCCCCAGGAGGGGAGGGTGAACACTGAAGCTTTCTTT; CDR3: CASSLRPQEGRVNTEAFF
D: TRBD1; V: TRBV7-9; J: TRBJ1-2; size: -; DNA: TGTGCCAGCAGCTTAGCCTCAGTGACAGGGGCTTTCAGGGGCTACACCTTC; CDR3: CASSLASVTGAFRGYTF
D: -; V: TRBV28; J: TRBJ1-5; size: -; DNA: TGTGCCAGCAGTACAAATCCCAGAGGGCGGGATCTCAATCAGCCCCAGCATTTT; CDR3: CASSTNPRGRDLNQPQHF
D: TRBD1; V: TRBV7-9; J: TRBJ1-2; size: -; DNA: TGTGCCAGCGGCGAAATGACCACACACAGGGGGCGTGGTGGCTACACCTTC; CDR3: CASGEMTTHRGRGGYTF
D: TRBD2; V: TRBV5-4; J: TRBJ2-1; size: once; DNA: TGTGCCAGCAGCCCGGAGGCTAGCGGGAGTGGTGAGCAGTTCTTC; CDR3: CASSPEASGSGEQFF
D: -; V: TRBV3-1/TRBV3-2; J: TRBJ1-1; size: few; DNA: TGTGCCAGCAGCGGAACATGGGAGGCTTTCTTT; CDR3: CASSGTWEAFF
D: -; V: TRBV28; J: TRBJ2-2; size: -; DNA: TGTGCCAGCAGTCCGACAATCGGGGAGCTGTTTTTT; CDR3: CASSPTIGELFF
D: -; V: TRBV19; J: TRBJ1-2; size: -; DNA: TGTGCCAGTAACCGGGGAGCTAACTATGGCTACACCTTC; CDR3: CASNRGANYGYTF
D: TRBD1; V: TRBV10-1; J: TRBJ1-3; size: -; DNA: TGCGCCAGCAGTGACGGGGGGACAGGGGCGCACACCATATATTTT; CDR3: CASSDGGTGAHTIYF
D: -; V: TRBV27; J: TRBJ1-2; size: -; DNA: TGTGCCAGCAGTTTATATGGCAGTAACTATGGCTACACCTTC; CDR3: CASSLYGSNYGYTF
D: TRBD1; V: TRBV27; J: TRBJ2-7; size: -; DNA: TGTGCCAGCGCCGACAGGGTCGACGAGCAGTACTTC; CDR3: CASADRVDEQYF
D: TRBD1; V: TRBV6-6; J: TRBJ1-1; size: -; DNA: TGTGCCAGCAACCCAGGGGGCGAAGGCACTGAAGCTTTCTTT; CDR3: CASNPGGEGTEAFF
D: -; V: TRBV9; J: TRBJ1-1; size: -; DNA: TGTGCCAGCAGCGCGCTTGGGAGCAACACTGAAGCTTTCTTT; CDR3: CASSALGSNTEAFF
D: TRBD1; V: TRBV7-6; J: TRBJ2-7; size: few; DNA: TGTGCCAGCAGCTTGACTCCCCCGGGACAGGTTACCTACGAGCAGTACTTC; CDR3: CASSLTPPGQVTYEQYF
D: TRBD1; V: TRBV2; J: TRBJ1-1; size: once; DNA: TGTGCCAGCAGACGCGGACAGGTTTATGAAGCTTTCTTT; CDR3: CASRRGQVYEAFF
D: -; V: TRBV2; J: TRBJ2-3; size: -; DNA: TGTGCCAGCAGACAGGCGATCACAGATACGCAGTATTTT; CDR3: CASRQAITDTQYF
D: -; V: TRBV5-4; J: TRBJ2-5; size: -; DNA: TGTGCCAGCAGCGGACAGGGCCGAGCGGGGTTGGAGACCCAGTACTTC; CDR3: CASSGQGRAGLETQYF
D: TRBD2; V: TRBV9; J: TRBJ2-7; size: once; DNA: TGTGCCAGCAGCCTCGGGGCTAGCGGGGCCTACGAGCAGTACTTC; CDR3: CASSLGASGAYEQYF
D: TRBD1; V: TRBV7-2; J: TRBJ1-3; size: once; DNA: TGTGCCAGCAGCCCACAGGGGGCTGGAAACACCATATATTTT; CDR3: CASSPQGAGNTIYF
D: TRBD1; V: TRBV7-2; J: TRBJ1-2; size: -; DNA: TGTGCCAGCAGGCAGGGGGCCGGAGCTAACTATGGCTACACCTTC; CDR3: CASRQGAGANYGYTF
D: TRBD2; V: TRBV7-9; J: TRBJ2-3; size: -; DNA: TGTGCCAGCAGCCTAGCGACTTTGGGGGGGGGCACAGATACGCAGTATTTT; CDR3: CASSLATLGGGTDTQYF
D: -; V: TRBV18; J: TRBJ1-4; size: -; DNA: TGTGCCAGCTCTCCCAATGGGGGGGCTGCTAATGAAAAACTGTTTTTT; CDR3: CASSPNGGAANEKLFF
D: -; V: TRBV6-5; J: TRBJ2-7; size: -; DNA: TGTGCCAGCAGTTACCCTAGATCCGGAGGAGAGAGGGAGCAGTACTTC; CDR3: CASSYPRSGGEREQYF
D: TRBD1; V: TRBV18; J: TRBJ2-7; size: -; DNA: TGTGCCAGCTCACCAAACCAGGGGGACGAGCAGTACTTC; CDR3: CASSPNQGDEQYF
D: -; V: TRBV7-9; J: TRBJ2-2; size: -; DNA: TGTGCCAGCAGCCCATTTACTAACTCGAACACCGGGGAGCTGTTTTTT; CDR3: CASSPFTNSNTGELFF
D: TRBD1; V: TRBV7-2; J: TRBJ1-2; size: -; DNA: TGTGCCAGCAGCCCTGACAGGGACTATGGCTACACCTTC; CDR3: CASSPDRDYGYTF
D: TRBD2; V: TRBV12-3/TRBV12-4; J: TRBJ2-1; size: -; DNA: TGTGCCAGCCTATCCGGCCTAGCGGTTGAGCAGTTCTTC; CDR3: CASLSGLAVEQFF
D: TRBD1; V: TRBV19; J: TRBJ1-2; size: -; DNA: TGTGCCAGTAGTCCTCGGGGCGGACAGGGCGGATATGGCTACACCTTC; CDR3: CASSPRGGQGGYGYTF
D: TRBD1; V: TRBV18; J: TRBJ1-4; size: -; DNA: TGTGCCAGCTCACTCGGACAGGGTAATGAAAAACTGTTTTTT; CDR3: CASSLGQGNEKLFF
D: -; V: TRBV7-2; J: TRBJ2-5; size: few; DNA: TGTGCCAGCAGCCCAGGGGGTAAAGGGACTCCCCGAGAGACCCAGTACTTC; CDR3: CASSPGGKGTPRETQYF
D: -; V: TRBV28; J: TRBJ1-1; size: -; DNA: TGTGCCAGCAGTTTATATACTGAGGACACTGAAGCTTTCTTT; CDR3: CASSLYTEDTEAFF
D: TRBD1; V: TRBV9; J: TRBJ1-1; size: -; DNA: TGTGCCAGCAGCGTAGCAGTCCCGGGACAGGGGCGGAACACTGAAGCTTTCTTT; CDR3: CASSVAVPGQGRNTEAFF
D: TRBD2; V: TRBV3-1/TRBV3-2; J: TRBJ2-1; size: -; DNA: TGTGCCAGCAGCCAAGGACTAGCGGGTTTCGATGAGCAGTTCTTC; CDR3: CASSQGLAGFDEQFF
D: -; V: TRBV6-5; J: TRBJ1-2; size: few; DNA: TGTGCCAGCAGGGTGGGGCAGGGCTATGGCTACACCTTC; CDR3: CASRVGQGYGYTF
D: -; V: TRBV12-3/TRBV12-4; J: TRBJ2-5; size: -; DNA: TGTGCCAGCAGTGGTACATGGACCCAGTACTTC; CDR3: CASSGTWTQYF
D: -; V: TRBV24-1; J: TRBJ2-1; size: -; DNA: TGTGCCACCAGTGAGGGTCGGACAGGGAGGGATGAGCAGTTCTTC; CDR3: CATSEGRTGRDEQFF
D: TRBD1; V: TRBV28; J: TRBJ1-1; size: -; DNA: TGTGCCAGCAGTTCGCCGGGACAGCTTGGGGCTTTCTTT; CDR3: CASSSPGQLGAFF
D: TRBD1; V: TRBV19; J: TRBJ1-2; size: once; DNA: TGTGCCAGTAGCTACGACAGGGATGGCTATGGCTACACCTTC; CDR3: CASSYDRDGYGYTF
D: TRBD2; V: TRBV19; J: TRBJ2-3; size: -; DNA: TGTGCCAGTAGTAGGGCGGGGGGACCCGCCGATACGCAGTATTTT; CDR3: CASSRAGGPADTQYF
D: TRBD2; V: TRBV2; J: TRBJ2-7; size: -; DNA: TGTGCCAGCAGTGGGGCTAGCGGGAGGGGCTCCTACGAGCAGTACTTC; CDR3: CASSGASGRGSYEQYF
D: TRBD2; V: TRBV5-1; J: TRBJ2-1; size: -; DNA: TGCGCCAGTAGCGTGGGAGGGCTTTCATACAATGAGCAGTTCTTC; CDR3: CASSVGGLSYNEQFF
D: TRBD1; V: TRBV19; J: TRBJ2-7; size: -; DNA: TGTGCCAGTAGTGGGACAGAGACCTACGAGCAGTACTTC; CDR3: CASSGTETYEQYF
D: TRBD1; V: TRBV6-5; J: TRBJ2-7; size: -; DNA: TGTGCCAGCAGTAAATCCGGGACAGGGTACGAGCAGTACTTC; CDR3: CASSKSGTGYEQYF
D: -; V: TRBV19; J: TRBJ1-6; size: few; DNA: TGTGCCAGTGCCCACGGGTATTCACCCCTCCACTTT; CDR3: CASAHGYSPLHF
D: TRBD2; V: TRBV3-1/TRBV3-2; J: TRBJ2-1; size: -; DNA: TGTGCCAGCAGCCCCCAGGGACTAGCGGACAATGAGCAGTTCTTC; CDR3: CASSPQGLADNEQFF
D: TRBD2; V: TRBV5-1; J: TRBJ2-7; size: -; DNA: TGCGCCAGCAGCCCGGGACTAGCGGCCTCCTACGAGCAGTACTTC; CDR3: CASSPGLAASYEQYF
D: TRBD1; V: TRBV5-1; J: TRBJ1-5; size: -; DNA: TGCGCCAGCAGCTTGGGGACAGGGTCCCGGGCGAGCCAGCCCCAGCATTTT; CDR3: CASSLGTGSRASQPQHF
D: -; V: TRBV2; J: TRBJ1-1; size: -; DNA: TGTGCCAGCAGATCGACAGGACTCGGGGCTTTCTTT; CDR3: CASRSTGLGAFF
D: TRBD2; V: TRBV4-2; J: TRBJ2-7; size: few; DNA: TGTGCCAGCAGCCAAGGACTTATAACTAGCGGGAGTCTCGATGGGGAGCAGTACTTC; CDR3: CASSQGLITSGSLDGEQYF